This TCR beta chain was recorded in a study of shared clonotypes between healthy human individuals. The table came from immunoSEQ multiplex PCR; TCRdb's copy has only in-frame clones and leaves some out. The sample holds some 600,000 clones, about 95% seen once. Terminally differentiated effector memory CD45RA+ cells were excluded by CCR7 positive selection of CD45RO-negative cells. For this clone: Antigen: not known.

CDR1 and CDR2 from the germline V gene are MNHEY and SMNVEV (reference sequence). V was shortened by 1 base and J by 6 bases, with 12 bases between the two germline ends. This CDR3 region has 14 residues. Broader study findings: Generation probability values for non-shared clonotypes were lower than those for clonotypes shared by all four donors.

This receptor was identified in a woman aged 25-40 years in good health. The specimen sequenced was naive CD8+ T cells sorted from blood. V usage is TRBV27 and J usage is TRBJ1-1; unclear D gene. CDR3 DNA sequence: TGTGCCAGCAGTTTATTCCCAGGTGTGTCTGAAGCTTTCTTT. It yields the protein CASSLFPGVSEAFF.